This record covers a single T cell receptor beta chain. Its antigen is unidentified. This specimen comes from a study of T cell responses to AZD1222 COVID-19 vaccine. Across the study: Second-dose schedules of about 4 or about 12 weeks were combined. Findings of the study overall: Receipt of two AZD1222 doses was followed by a rise in Spike-specific TCR breadth and depth. Clonal diversity was possibly underestimated, and the donors were mostly white British, with more females. Of the AZD1222 recipients, only 5 to 7 were seropositive at baseline.

Assay: immunoSEQ multiplex PCR; the TCRdb copy retains only in-frame clones and omits some. The repertoire holds about 140,000 clones, with roughly 89% as singletons. V lost 6 bases, J lost 7 bases, and 6 bases stayed unmatched. Germline loops: CDR1 SGHDT, CDR2 YYEEEE. The CDR3 consists of 12 residues. This clonotype originated in an adult in good health. The material was peripheral blood, obtained on day 0 of AZD1222 vaccination. The chain uses TRBV5-6 and TRBJ1-2, with TRBD1 matching 7 bases. The CDR3 sequence: CASKGASGGYTF. The CDR3, as DNA: TGTGCCAGCAAGGGGGCATCAGGTGGCTACACCTTC.